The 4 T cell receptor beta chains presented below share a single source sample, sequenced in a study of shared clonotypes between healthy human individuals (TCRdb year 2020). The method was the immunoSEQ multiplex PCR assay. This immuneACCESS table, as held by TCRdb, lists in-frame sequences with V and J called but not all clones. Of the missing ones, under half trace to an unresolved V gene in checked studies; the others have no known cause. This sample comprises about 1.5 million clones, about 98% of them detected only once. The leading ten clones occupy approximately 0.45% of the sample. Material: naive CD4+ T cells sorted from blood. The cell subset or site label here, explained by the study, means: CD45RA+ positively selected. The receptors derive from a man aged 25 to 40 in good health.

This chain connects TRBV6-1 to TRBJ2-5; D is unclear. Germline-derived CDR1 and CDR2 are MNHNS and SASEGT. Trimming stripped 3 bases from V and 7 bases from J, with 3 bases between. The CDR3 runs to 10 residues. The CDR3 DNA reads TGTGCCAGCAGTGAGTGGACCCAGTACTTC. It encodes CASSEWTQYF.

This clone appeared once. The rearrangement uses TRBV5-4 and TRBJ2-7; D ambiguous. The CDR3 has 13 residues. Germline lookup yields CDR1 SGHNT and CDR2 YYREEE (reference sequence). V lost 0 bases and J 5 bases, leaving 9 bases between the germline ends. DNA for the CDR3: TGTGCCAGCAGCTTGGACTGGCGAGACGAGCAGTACTTC. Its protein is CASSLDWRDEQYF.

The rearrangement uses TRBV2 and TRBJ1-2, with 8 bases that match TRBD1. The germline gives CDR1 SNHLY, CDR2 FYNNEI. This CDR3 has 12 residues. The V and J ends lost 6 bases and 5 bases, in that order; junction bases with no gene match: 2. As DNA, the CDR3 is TGTGCCAGCAGCCGGACAGGGTATGGCTACACCTTC. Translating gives CASSRTGYGYTF.

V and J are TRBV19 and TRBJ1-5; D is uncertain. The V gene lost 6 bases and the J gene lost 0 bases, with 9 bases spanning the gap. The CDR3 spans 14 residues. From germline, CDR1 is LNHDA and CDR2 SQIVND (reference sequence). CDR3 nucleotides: TGTGCCAGTAGAATCCCGGGTAGCAATCAGCCCCAGCATTTT. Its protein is CASRIPGSNQPQHF. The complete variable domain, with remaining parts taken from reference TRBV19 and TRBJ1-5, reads DGGITQSPKYLFRKEGQNVTLSCEQNLNHDAMYWYRQDPGQGLRLIYYSQIVNDFQKGDIAEGYSVSREKKESFPLTVTSAQKNPTAFYLCASRIPGSNQPQHFGDGTRLSIL.